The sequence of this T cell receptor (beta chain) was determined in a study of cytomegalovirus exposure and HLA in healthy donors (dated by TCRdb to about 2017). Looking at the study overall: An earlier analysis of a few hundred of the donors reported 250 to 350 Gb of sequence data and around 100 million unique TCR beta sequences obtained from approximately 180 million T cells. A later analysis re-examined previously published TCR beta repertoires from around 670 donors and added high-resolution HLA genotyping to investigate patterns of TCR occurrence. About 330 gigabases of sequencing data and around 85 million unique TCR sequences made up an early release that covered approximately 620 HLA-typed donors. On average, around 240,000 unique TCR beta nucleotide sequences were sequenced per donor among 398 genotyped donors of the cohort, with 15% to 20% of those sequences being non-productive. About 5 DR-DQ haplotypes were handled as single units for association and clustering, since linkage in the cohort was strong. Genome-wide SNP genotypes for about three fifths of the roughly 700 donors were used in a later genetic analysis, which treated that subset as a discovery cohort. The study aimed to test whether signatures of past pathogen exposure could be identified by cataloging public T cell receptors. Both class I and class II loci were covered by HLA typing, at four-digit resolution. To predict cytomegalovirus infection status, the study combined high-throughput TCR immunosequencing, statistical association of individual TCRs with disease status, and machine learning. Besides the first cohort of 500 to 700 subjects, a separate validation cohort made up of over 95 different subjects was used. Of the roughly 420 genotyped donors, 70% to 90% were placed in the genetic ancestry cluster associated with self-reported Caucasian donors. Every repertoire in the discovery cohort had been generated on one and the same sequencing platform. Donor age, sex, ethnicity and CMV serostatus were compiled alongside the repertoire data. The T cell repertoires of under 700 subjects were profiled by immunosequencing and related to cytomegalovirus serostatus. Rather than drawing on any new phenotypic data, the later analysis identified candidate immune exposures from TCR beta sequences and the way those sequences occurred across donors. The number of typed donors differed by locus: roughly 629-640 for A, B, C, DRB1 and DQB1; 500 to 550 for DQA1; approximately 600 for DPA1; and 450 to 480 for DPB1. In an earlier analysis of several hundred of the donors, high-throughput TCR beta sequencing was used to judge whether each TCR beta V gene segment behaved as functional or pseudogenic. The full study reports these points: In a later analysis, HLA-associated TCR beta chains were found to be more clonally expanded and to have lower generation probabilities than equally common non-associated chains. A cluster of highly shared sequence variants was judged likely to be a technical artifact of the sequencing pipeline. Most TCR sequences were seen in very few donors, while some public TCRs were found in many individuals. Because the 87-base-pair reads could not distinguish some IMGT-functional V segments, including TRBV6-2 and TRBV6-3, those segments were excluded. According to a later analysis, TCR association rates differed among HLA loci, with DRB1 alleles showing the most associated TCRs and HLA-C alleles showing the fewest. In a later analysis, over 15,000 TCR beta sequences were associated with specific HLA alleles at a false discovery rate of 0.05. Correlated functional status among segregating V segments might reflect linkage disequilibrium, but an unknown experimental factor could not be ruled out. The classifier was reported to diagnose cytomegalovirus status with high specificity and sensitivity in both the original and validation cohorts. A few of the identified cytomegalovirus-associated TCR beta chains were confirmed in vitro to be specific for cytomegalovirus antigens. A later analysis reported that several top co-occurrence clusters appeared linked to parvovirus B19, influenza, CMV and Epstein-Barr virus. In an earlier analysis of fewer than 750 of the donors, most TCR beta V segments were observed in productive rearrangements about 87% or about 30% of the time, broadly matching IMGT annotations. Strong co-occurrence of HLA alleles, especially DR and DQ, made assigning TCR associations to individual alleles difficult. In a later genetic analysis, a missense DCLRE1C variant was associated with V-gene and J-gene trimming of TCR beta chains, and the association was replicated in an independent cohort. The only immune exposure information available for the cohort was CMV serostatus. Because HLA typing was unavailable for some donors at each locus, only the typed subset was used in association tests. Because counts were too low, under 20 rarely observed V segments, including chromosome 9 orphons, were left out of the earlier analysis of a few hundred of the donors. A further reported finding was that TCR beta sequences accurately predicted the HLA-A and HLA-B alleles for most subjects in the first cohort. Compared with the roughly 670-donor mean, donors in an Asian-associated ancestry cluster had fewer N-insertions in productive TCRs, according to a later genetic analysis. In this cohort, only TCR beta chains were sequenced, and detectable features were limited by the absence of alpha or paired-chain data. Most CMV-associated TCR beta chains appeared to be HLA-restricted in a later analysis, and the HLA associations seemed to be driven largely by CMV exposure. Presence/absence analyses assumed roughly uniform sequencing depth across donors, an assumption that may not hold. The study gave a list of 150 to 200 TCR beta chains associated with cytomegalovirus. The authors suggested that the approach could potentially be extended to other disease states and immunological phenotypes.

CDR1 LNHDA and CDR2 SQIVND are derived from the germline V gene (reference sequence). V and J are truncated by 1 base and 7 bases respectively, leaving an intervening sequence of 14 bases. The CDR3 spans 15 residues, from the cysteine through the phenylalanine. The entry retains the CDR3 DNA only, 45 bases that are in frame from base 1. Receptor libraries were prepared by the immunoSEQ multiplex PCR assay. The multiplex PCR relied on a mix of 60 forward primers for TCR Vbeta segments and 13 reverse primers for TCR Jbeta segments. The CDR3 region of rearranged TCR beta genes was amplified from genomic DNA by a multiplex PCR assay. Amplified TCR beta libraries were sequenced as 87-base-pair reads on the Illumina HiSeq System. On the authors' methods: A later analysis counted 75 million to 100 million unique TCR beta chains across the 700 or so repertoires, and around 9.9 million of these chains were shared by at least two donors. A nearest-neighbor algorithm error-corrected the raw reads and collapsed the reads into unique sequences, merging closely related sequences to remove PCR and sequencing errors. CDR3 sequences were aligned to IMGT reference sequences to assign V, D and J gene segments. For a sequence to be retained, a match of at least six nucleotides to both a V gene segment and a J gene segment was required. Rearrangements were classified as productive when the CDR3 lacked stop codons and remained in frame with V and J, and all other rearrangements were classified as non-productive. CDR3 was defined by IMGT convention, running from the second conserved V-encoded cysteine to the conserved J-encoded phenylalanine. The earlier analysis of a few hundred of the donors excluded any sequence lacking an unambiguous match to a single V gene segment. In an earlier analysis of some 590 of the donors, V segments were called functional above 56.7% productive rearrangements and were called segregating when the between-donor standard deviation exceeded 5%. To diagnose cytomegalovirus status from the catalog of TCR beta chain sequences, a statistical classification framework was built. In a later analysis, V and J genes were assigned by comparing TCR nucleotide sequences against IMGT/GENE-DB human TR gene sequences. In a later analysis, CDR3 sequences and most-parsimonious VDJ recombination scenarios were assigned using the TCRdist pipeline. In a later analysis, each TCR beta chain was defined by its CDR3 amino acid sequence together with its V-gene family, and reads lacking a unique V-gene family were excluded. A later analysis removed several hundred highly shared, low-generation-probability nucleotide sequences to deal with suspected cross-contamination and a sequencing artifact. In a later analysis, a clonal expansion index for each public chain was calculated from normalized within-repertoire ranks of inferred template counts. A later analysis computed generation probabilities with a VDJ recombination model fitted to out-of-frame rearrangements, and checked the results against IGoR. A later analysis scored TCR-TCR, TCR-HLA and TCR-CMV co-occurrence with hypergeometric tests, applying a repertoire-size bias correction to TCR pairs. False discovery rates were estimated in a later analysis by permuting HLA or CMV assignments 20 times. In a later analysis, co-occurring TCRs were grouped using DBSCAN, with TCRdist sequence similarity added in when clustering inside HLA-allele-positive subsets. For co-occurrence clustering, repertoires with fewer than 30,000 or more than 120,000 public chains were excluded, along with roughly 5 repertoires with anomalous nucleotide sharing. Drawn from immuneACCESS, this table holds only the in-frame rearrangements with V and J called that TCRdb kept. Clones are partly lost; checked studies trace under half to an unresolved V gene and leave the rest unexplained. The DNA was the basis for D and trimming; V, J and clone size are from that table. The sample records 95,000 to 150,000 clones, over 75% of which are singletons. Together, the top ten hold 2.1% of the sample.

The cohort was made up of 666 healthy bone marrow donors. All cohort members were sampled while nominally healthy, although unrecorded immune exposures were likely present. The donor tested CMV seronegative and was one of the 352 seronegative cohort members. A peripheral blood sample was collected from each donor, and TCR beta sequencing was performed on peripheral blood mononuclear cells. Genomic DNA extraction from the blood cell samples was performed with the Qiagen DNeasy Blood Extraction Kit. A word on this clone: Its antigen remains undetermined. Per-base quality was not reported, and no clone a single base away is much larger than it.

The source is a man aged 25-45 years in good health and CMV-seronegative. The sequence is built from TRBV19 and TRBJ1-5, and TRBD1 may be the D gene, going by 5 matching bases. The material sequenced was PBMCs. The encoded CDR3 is CASSIVVQGSQPQHF. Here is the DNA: TGTGCCAGTAGTATAGTTGTGCAGGGAAGCCAGCCCCAGCATTTT.